These 18 T cell receptor beta chains were sequenced from one sample in a study of spatial heterogeneity in lung cancer. MiXCR, run by TCRdb on the 5' RACE reads, gives a single entry per CDR3 protein. Among about 92,000 distinct CDR3 sequences listed, about 12% were seen once. Documented time point: sample taken at primary tumor resection. Researchers sequenced whole RNA taken from tumor, nontumor lung or frozen PBMC without sorting. Material: PBMCs, obtained at surgery. These receptors originate from a male donor with early-stage non-small cell lung cancer.

The sample holds a few counts of this clonotype. This chain joins TRBV6-2 or TRBV6-3 and TRBJ1-5; no definite D call. CDR3 length: 16 amino acids. The V end was cut by 2 bases, the J end by 2 bases, with 13 bases between. CDR1 MNHEY and CDR2 SVGEGT come from the germline V gene. This CDR3 is CASSYVRTVGNQPQHF. CDR3 nucleotides: TGTGCCAGCAGTTACGTACGGACGGTCGGCAATCAGCCCCAGCATTTT.

This clonotype was detected a few times. This chain joins TRBV11-2 and TRBJ1-6; the match to TRBD1 covers 12 bases. This CDR3 contains 15 residues. J gave up 8 bases and V 7 bases, and 6 bases lay outside the gene matches. From germline, CDR1 is SGHAT and CDR2 FQNNGV. Written as DNA, the CDR3 is TGTGCCAGCAAGTCGGGGACAGGGGGCGATTCACCCCTCCACTTT. Encoded protein: CASKSGTGGDSPLHF.

This clonotype was detected a few times. The gene calls are TRBV20-1 and TRBJ2-3; 8 nucleotides line up with TRBD1. The CDR3 is 15 amino acids. Trimming cost V 0 bases and J 2 bases; bases outside gene matches: 4. The germline CDR1 and CDR2 sequences are DFQATT and SNEGSKA (reference sequence). In nucleotides, the CDR3 is TGCAGTGCTAGAGATTGGGACAGGTTCACAGATACGCAGTATTTT. Protein sequence: CSARDWDRFTDTQYF.

This clonotype was observed at least ten times. The rearrangement links TRBV5-1 to TRBJ2-7, with D possibly TRBD1 on 6 matching bases. Germline lookup yields CDR1 SGHRS and CDR2 YFSETQ. Trimming took off 0 bases at V and 1 base at J, with 8 bases between the two ends. The CDR3 length is 14 residues. The CDR3 sequence: CASSLGGGSYEQYF. CDR3 coding DNA: TGCGCCAGCAGCTTGGGAGGGGGTTCCTACGAGCAGTACTTC.

This clonotype was found a few times. The CDR3 loop is CASSQRGVNTGELFF. CDR3 nucleotides: TGTGCCAGCAGCCAGAGGGGAGTTAACACCGGGGAGCTGTTTTTT. This rearrangement joins TRBV11-1 to TRBJ2-2; D may be TRBD1 or TRBD2 (5 bases each). Trimming pared 5 bases from V and 2 bases from J, leaving 12 bases between. The CDR3 runs 15 residues. CDR1 is SGHAT and CDR2 is FQDESV in the germline V gene (reference sequence).

The CDR3 nucleotides are TGTGCCAGCAGTGAACGCCGATGGGACTACGAGCAGTACTTC. Translation: CASSERRWDYEQYF. V is TRBV6-1 and J is TRBJ2-7; no clear D gene. Germline V gene lookup returns CDR1 MNHNS and CDR2 SASEGT. The V gene lost 2 bases and the J gene lost 3 bases, with 11 bases spanning the gap. The CDR3 extends over 14 amino acids.

The rearrangement uses TRBV15 and TRBJ2-3, with a possible D match to TRBD2 (7 bases). The V end lost 3 bases, the J end lost 6 bases, and 16 bases lay between the germline ends. Germline V lookup: CDR1 LNHNV, CDR2 YYDKDF (reference sequence). The CDR3 extends over 15 amino acids. The CDR3 sequence is CATSSGGGSSDTQYF. The DNA of the CDR3 is TGTGCCACCAGCAGCGGGGGCGGGAGTTCTGATACGCAGTATTTT.

This clonotype was observed a few times. The V call is TRBV20-1, the J call TRBJ2-4; 9 bases map to TRBD2. Trimming cost V 8 bases and J 8 bases; bases outside gene matches: 22. The CDR3 is 17 residues long. Germline V CDR1 and CDR2: DFQATT, SNEGSKA (reference sequence). CDR3 in DNA: TGCAGTCTAATCCCCATGCTAGCGGGAACGGTTATGGACATTCAGTACTTC. It is translated as CSLIPMLAGTVMDIQYF.

This clonotype has at least ten counts. This chain links TRBV19 with TRBJ1-5, with 11 bases fitting TRBD1. J gave up 5 bases and V 8 bases, and 14 bases lay outside the gene matches. CDR3 length: 17 residues. CDR1 is LNHDA, CDR2 SQIVND, per germline (reference sequence). The CDR3 loop reads CASQYAGGTGGYQPQHF. CDR3 nucleotide sequence: TGTGCCAGTCAATACGCGGGAGGGACAGGGGGTTATCAGCCCCAGCATTTT.

The V gene is TRBV20-1, the J gene TRBJ2-2; a weak D match, TRBD2 (6 bases). Trimming took 0 bases from V and 4 from J, leaving 12 bases between them. The germline CDR1 and CDR2 sequences are DFQATT and SNEGSKA (reference sequence). The length of the CDR3 is 15 residues. The CDR3 protein is CSARDRVAATGELFF. Written as DNA, the CDR3 is TGCAGTGCTAGAGATCGGGTAGCGGCCACCGGGGAGCTGTTTTTT.

A few counts support this clonotype. V usage is TRBV7-2 and J usage is TRBJ2-2; 7 nucleotides match TRBD2. The CDR3 runs 18 residues. The junction had 15 bases not matched to a gene; V was cut back by 4 bases and J by 4 bases. Germline-derived CDR1 and CDR2 are SGHTA and FQGNSA. The CDR3 loop is CASSSPRGGLVITGELFF. The CDR3, as DNA: TGTGCCAGCAGCTCGCCCCGGGGCGGACTAGTGATCACCGGGGAGCTGTTTTTT. Drawing the rest from reference TRBV7-2 and TRBJ2-2, the complete variable domain is GAGVSQSPSNKVTEKGKDVELRCDPISGHTALYWYRQSLGQGLEFLIYFQGNSAPDKSGLPSDRFSAERTGGSVSTLTIQRTQQEDSAVYLCASSSPRGGLVITGELFFGEGSRLTVL.

This clonotype was seen only a few times. This may arise from a read error, as a much more abundant clone is one base away. The chain carries TRBV7-9 and TRBJ2-3, with D perhaps matching TRBD2 (6 bases). This CDR3 spans 13 amino acids. Germline CDR1 is SEHNR and CDR2 is FQNEAQ (reference sequence). CDR3 in DNA: TGTACCAGCAGCTTAGCGGGCACAGATACGCAGTATTTT. It encodes CTSSLAGTDTQYF. Looking up the rest from reference TRBV7-9 and TRBJ2-3 gives the full variable domain: DTGVSQNPRHKITKRGQNVTFRCDPISEHNRLYWYRQTLGQGPEFLTYFQNEAQLEKSRLLSDRFSAERPKGSFSTLEIQRTEQGDSAMYLCTSSLAGTDTQYFGPGTRLTVL.

J is TRBJ2-5 and V is TRBV13; possibly TRBD1 or TRBD2 for D (5 bases each). From germline, CDR1 is PRHDT and CDR2 FYEKMQ (reference sequence). V dropped 8 bases and J dropped 2 bases, with 12 bases sitting between them. The CDR3 has 13 amino acids. Written as DNA, the CDR3 is TGTGCCAGCTCGGGGCTTAATCAAGAGACCCAGTACTTC. Translating it yields CASSGLNQETQYF.

The sample holds a few counts of this clonotype. The genes are TRBV5-4 and TRBJ2-6, with D possibly matching TRBD1 (6 bases). This CDR3 has 16 residues. Trimming removed 0 bases from V and 2 bases from J, with 9 bases in between. Germline loops: CDR1 SGHNT, CDR2 YYREEE (reference sequence). For the CDR3, the DNA is TGTGCCAGCAGCTTGGTAAGGGGGACTGGGGCCAACGTCCTGACTTTC. Its protein is CASSLVRGTGANVLTF.

This chain links TRBV28 with TRBJ1-3; perhaps TRBD1 as D (5 bases). V lost 1 base to trimming and J lost 2 bases, with 6 bases between them. The CDR3 totals 14 residues. Germline values: CDR1 MDHEN, CDR2 SYDVKM. As DNA, the CDR3 is TGTGCCAGCAGTTTATCAGGGACTGGAAACACCATATATTTT. Its protein is CASSLSGTGNTIYF.

This clonotype has only a few counts. V and J are TRBV11-1 and TRBJ1-1; D uncertain. There are 13 residues in the CDR3. Looked up from germline, CDR1 is SGHAT and CDR2 is FQDESV (reference sequence). V shed 5 bases and J shed 5 bases, with 12 bases lying between them. The CDR3 here is CASSKSSGTEAFF. CDR3 coding DNA: TGTGCCAGCAGCAAATCTTCAGGAACTGAAGCTTTCTTT.

This clonotype came up many times. The chain carries TRBV6-2 or TRBV6-3 and TRBJ2-7; D gene ambiguous. Germline lookup yields CDR1 MNHEY and CDR2 SVGEGT. The CDR3 extends over 12 amino acids. Trimming shortened V by 11 bases and J by 0 bases, and 11 bases separated the two germline ends. The CDR3 DNA follows: TGTGCCTCCTCCCCGAGCTCCTACGAGCAGTACTTC. Translation gives CASSPSSYEQYF.

The V and J genes are TRBV20-1 and TRBJ1-6, with D possibly TRBD1 on 6 matching bases. The CDR3 runs to 13 residues. Germline-derived CDR1 and CDR2 are DFQATT and SNEGSKA (reference sequence). V was trimmed by 1 base and J by 14 bases, leaving 15 bases between them. CDR3 loop: CSARGPRGGTLHF. For the CDR3, the DNA is TGCAGTGCTAGAGGTCCGAGGGGGGGCACCCTCCACTTT.